This T cell receptor (beta chain) stems from a study of memory CD4+ T cells and cytomegalovirus serostatus. Study overall: This sample comes from healthy Belgian adults, 8 to 10 CMV seropositive, 24 seronegative.

The sort gate was single viable CD3+CD4+CD8-CD45RO+ cells for memory CD4+ T cells. There are 12 residues in the CDR3. The V end lost 2 bases, the J end lost 6 bases, and 8 bases lay between the germline ends. The germline gives CDR1 SNHLY, CDR2 FYNNEI. Only in-frame clones appear in the TCRdb table, and some are missing; sequencing was by immunoSEQ multiplex PCR. The profile shows approximately 51,000 clones, 70% to 75% of them singletons. This TCR was recovered from an adult in good health and CMV-seropositive. Source material: memory CD4+ T cells from blood. V usage is TRBV2 and J usage is TRBJ2-7; possibly TRBD1 for D (6 bases). The CDR3, as DNA: TGTGCCAGCAGTGAACGCAGGGGCGAGCAGTACTTC. As protein: CASSERRGEQYF. The full variable domain, rest sourced from reference TRBV2 and TRBJ2-7, is EPEVTQTPSHQVTQMGQEVILRCVPISNHLYFYWYRQILGQKVEFLVSFYNNEISEKSEIFDDQFSVERPDGSNFTLKIRSTKLEDSAMYFCASSERRGEQYFGPGTRLTVT.